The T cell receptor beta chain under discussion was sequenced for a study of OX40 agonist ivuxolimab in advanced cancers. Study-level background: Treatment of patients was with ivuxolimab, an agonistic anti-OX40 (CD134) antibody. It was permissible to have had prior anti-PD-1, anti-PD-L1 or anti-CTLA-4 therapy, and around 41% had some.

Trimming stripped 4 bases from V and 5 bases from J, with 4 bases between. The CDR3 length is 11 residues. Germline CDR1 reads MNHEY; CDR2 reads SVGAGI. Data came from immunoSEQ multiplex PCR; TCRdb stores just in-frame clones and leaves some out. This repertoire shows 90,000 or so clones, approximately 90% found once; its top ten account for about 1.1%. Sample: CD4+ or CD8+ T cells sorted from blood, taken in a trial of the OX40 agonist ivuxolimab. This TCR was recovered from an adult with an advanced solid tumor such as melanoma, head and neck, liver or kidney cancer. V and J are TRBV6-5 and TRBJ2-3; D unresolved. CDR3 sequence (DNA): TGTGCCAGCAGTTCGGGAGATACGCAGTATTTT. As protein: CASSSGDTQYF.